This T cell receptor (beta chain) was observed in a study of identical twins. Overall study results and limits: Cross-sectional statistical analysis was relied on for the conclusions, without the same donors being followed. Because invariant MAIT and iNKT cells could be present, zero-insertion analyses could be partly confounded. Carriage of fewer insertions was seen in abundant cord blood beta clonotypes, whereas memory repertoires showed none.

The CDR3 covers 13 residues. The germline gives CDR1 SSHAT, CDR2 FNYEAQ (reference sequence). This clonotype was observed a handful of times. Its antigen is not known. One end of the junction does not line up with germline, which may come from a read error. Healthy Caucasian individuals made up all the donors. TCRdb passed the 5' RACE reads through MiXCR, listing each CDR3 protein once. The table has a few hundred thousand distinct CDR3 sequences, 8.5% to 10% seen once; the top ten hold under 10%. The TCR was taken from a woman between 45 and 65 years old in good health. Sequencing input: naive T cells sorted from blood. The chain combines TRBV7-7 with TRBJ2-2, with no clear D. As DNA, the CDR3 is TGTGCTAGCAGCTCTCTCCGCACCGGGGAGCTGTTTTTT. It is translated as CASSSLRTGELFF.